The 3 T cell receptor beta chains below come from one sample, sequenced in a study of blood T cells in healthy people across ages. Next came a second PCR, run for roughly 7 to 12 cycles, which used a sample-barcoded 5' primer along with a J-beta primer mix. Via MiXCR, TCRdb re-called the 5' RACE reads, giving one row per CDR3 protein. Among about 1,600,000 distinct CDR3 sequences listed, 42% were seen once. The specimen was blood. These receptors were taken from a woman younger than 30 in good health.

V is TRBV7-2 and J is TRBJ2-1; D is perhaps TRBD2 (6 bases). The germline CDR1 and CDR2 sequences are SGHTA and FQGNSA. This CDR3 has 13 amino acids. V lost 0 bases and J 13 bases, leaving 13 bases between the germline ends. The CDR3 spells CASSLAGGETQFF. For the CDR3, the DNA is TGTGCCAGCAGCTTAGCGGGGGGAGAGACCCAGTTCTTC.

The rearrangement links TRBV13 to TRBJ2-5, with D unresolved. CDR1 is PRHDT and CDR2 is FYEKMQ in the germline V gene (reference sequence). V lost 5 bases and J lost 0, with 7 bases in between. The CDR3 totals 13 residues. CDR3: CASSPKNQETQYF. The CDR3 DNA reads TGTGCCAGCAGCCCAAAGAACCAAGAGACCCAGTACTTC.

The chain joins TRBV7-2 to TRBJ2-7; 11 bases map to TRBD1. Germline lookup yields CDR1 SGHTA and CDR2 FQGNSA. With 5 bases clipped from V and 5 bases from J, the junction kept 5 bases outside the gene matches. The length of the CDR3 is 14 residues. For the CDR3, the DNA is TGTGCCAGCAGCCCGGGACAGGGGGGTAACGAGCAGTACTTC. Protein sequence: CASSPGQGGNEQYF.